This is a list of T cell receptor beta chains from one sample in a study of cytomegalovirus exposure and HLA in healthy donors. Profiled with immunoSEQ multiplex PCR; TCRdb holds only in-frame clones, not every one. This table has fewer than 250,000 clones, roughly four fifths appearing once. Sequencing was done on a sample of PBMCs. These receptors were collected from a girl between 10 and 17 years old in good health and CMV-seronegative. Both conserved end residues are part of each CDR3. The D gene is left open where the match is weak. A row's size may be missing; if present it is once, few, many or a size class.

j_gene,abundance,d_gene,v_gene,CDR3nt,CDR3aa
TRBJ1-2,.,.,TRBV6-1,TGTGCCAGCAGCCTGGAAGGTCTCAGCGCCTATGGCTACACCTTC,CASSLEGLSAYGYTF
TRBJ1-1,.,TRBD1,TRBV19,TGTGCCAGTAGTGAGGACAGGGTGGGGACTGAAGCTTTCTTT,CASSEDRVGTEAFF
TRBJ1-1,.,TRBD1,TRBV7-9,TGTGCCAGCAGCTTAGGGATAACAGGGGTAGAAGCTTTCTTT,CASSLGITGVEAFF
TRBJ2-7,.,TRBD1,TRBV7-8,TGTGCCAGCAGCCCGGGACAGTCCTACGAGCAGTACTTC,CASSPGQSYEQYF
TRBJ1-2,.,TRBD1,TRBV7-3,TGTGCCAGCAGCTTAACGGGACAGGGGGCTTATGGCTACACCTTC,CASSLTGQGAYGYTF
TRBJ2-5,.,TRBD1,TRBV5-1,TGCGCCAGCAGCTTCGGGGACAGTCACCAGGAGACCCAGTACTTC,CASSFGDSHQETQYF
TRBJ1-5,few,.,TRBV6-6,TGTGCCAGCAGTTACCCAGGGCTTGTCGATCAGCCCCAGCATTTT,CASSYPGLVDQPQHF
TRBJ2-7,.,.,TRBV7-9,TGTGCCAGCAGCTCAGGGCGAGACCCCTACGAGCAGTACTTC,CASSSGRDPYEQYF
TRBJ1-1,few,.,TRBV6-5,TGTGCCAGCAGTATAGGAGGGGAGAACACTGAAGCTTTCTTT,CASSIGGENTEAFF
TRBJ2-1,.,.,TRBV7-3,TGTGCCAGCAGCTTAATTTTTTTACAGATTGAGCAGTTCTTC,CASSLIFLQIEQFF
TRBJ2-7,.,TRBD2,TRBV6-5,TGTGCCAGCAGACAGGTCGGGGGGTTCTACGAGCAGTACTTC,CASRQVGGFYEQYF
TRBJ1-1,.,.,TRBV4-3,TGCGCCAGCAGCCAGGGCTCAGGGGTGAACACTGAAGCTTTCTTT,CASSQGSGVNTEAFF
TRBJ1-5,few,TRBD1,TRBV6-1,TGTGCCAGCAGTGGACCCGGGACAGCAATTTATCAGCCCCAGCATTTT,CASSGPGTAIYQPQHF
TRBJ1-2,.,TRBD1,TRBV30,TGTGCCTGGAGTGTACGGGGACAGGGCGATGGCTACACCTTC,CAWSVRGQGDGYTF
TRBJ2-3,.,TRBD1,TRBV5-8,TGTGCCAGCAGTTCCGGGACAGGAATTAGCACAGATACGCAGTATTTT,CASSSGTGISTDTQYF
TRBJ2-2,.,.,TRBV18,TGTGCCAGCTCACCAGGACAGCGCGCGAACACCGGGGAGCTGTTTTTT,CASSPGQRANTGELFF
TRBJ1-1,.,.,TRBV18,TGTGCCAGCTCACTCTCAGGAGGGACCACTGAAGCTTTCTTT,CASSLSGGTTEAFF
TRBJ1-1,.,TRBD1,TRBV2,TGTGCCAGCAGATTAGGGACAGGGGGGCACACTGAAGCTTTCTTT,CASRLGTGGHTEAFF
TRBJ2-3,.,.,TRBV18,TGTGCCAGCTCACGAAACAGGGGACTCGACAACACAGATACGCAGTATTTT,CASSRNRGLDNTDTQYF
TRBJ2-7,.,TRBD1,TRBV18,TGTGCCAGCTCACCCCGACAGGGTACCGACGAGCAGTACTTC,CASSPRQGTDEQYF
TRBJ2-1,.,.,TRBV21-1,TGTGCCAGCAGCATTGCGGGTGAGCAGTTCTTC,CASSIAGEQFF
TRBJ2-1,.,.,TRBV23-1,TGCGCCAGCAGTCAATTTGTAGCGGCACCGAACAATGAGCAGTTCTTC,CASSQFVAAPNNEQFF
TRBJ2-3,.,TRBD1,TRBV27,TGTGCCAGCAGTCTCGGGGACAGGGGGTTTGGCACAGATACGCAGTATTTT,CASSLGDRGFGTDTQYF
TRBJ2-2,.,TRBD1,TRBV19,TGTGCCAGTAGCAGACAGGGACGCACCGGGGAGCTGTTTTTT,CASSRQGRTGELFF
TRBJ1-4,.,.,TRBV6-6,TGTGCCAGCAGTCCGCCTAAGGAAAAACTGTTTTTT,CASSPPKEKLFF
TRBJ1-5,.,TRBD1,TRBV7-4,TGTGCCAGCAGCTTAGATGCCGGGACAGGGGTTCCCAATCAGCCCCAGCATTTT,CASSLDAGTGVPNQPQHF
TRBJ2-3,few,.,TRBV5-6,TGTGCCAGCAGAGATAGCGGGACAGCCGGCCCGCAGTATTTT,CASRDSGTAGPQYF
TRBJ2-7,.,.,TRBV5-6,TGTGCCAGCAGCTTTACAGGAAAACAGACCTACGAGCAGTACTTC,CASSFTGKQTYEQYF